A single TCR beta chain is shown here with its context. The PCR ran on 60 Vbeta and 13 Jbeta primers. TCRdb's copy holds only in-frame clones and misses some; the assay was immunoSEQ multiplex PCR. This sample carries approximately 290,000 clones, 80% of them seen once, and the ten largest clones take about 0.28%. The data stem from a study of cytomegalovirus exposure and HLA in healthy donors. Looking at the study overall: Ancestry clustering placed about 86% of around 400 genotyped donors in the Caucasian-associated cluster.

V lost 10 bases to trimming and J lost 5 bases, with 30 bases between them. The CDR3 totals 18 residues. Germline V gene data show CDR1 as MDHEN and CDR2 as SYDVKM. The donors comprised healthy bone marrow donors. This rearrangement joins TRBV28 to TRBJ2-1, with D possibly TRBD2 on 6 matching bases. The TCR originated in a girl aged 2 to 9 in good health and CMV-seronegative. Sequencing was done on a sample of PBMCs. CDR3 region: CATQGGHFGTPHNNEQFF. In DNA, the CDR3 is TGTGCCACCCAAGGCGGACATTTCGGGACTCCCCATAACAATGAGCAGTTCTTC.